This T cell receptor (beta chain) is from a study of identical twins. The CDR3 is 12 amino acids. V was clipped by 8 bases and J by 4 bases, with 9 bases between them. Germline V gene lookup returns CDR1 MNHEY and CDR2 SVGEGT. TCRdb re-called the 5' RACE reads with MiXCR, one entry per CDR3 protein. This repertoire shows just over 500,000 distinct CDR3 sequences, approximately 22% found once; its top ten account for roughly 0.91%. The same specimen was also included in a second study, on T cells expressing NK-cell markers. From that report: One of eight sequenced donors was HCMV-seronegative; the other seven were seropositive. There remained a lack of clarity about HCMV specificity of expanded NKG2C+ T cell clones.

Sequencing used CD4+ T cells sorted from blood. V gene TRBV6-2 or TRBV6-3 combines with J gene TRBJ1-5; D ambiguous. This receptor was taken from a woman under 30 in good health. For the CDR3, the DNA is TGTGCCAGCCACAGAGAGAATCAGCCCCAGCATTTT. Its translation: CASHRENQPQHF.